This passage covers 29 T cell receptor beta chains from one sample sequenced in a study of blood T cell repertoires in COVID-19 (TCRdb year 2020). Library preparation employed the immunoSEQ multiplex PCR assay. TCRdb stores this immuneACCESS table with in-frame sequences only. Part of the clones is absent; in the studies checked, under half of the shortfall reflects unresolved V genes, and no reason is known for the rest. Across this sample there are a few hundred thousand clones, with roughly 90% seen only once. The top ten hold roughly 4.3% of the sample. The sample taken for sequencing was PBMCs or T cells enriched from blood (not recorded which). The receptors derive from a woman aged 18-30 years with acute COVID-19.

This chain uses TRBV5-1 with TRBJ1-1, with D hard to call. Germline assignment: CDR1 SGHRS and CDR2 YFSETQ. The CDR3 extends over 15 amino acids. V was clipped by 4 bases and J by 0 bases, with 13 bases between them. The CDR3: CASSRLSGLNTEAFF. CDR3 coding DNA: TGCGCCAGCAGCCGGCTGAGCGGTCTGAACACTGAAGCTTTCTTT.

The chain combines TRBV29-1 with TRBJ2-5; D unresolved. Germline values: CDR1 SQVTM, CDR2 ANQGSEA. The CDR3 sequence is 13 residues long. Trimming took off 4 bases at V and 0 bases at J, with 9 bases between the two ends. Written as DNA, the CDR3 is TGCAGCGTTGTAAGAGATTACCAAGAGACCCAGTACTTC. Its protein product is CSVVRDYQETQYF.

The chain joins TRBV28 to TRBJ2-5; maybe TRBD2 (6 bases). Trimming took 7 bases from V and 1 from J, leaving 13 bases between them. The germline V gene encodes CDR1 MDHEN and CDR2 SYDVKM. This CDR3 has 14 residues. CDR3 sequence (DNA): TGTGCCAGCAACGGGGGTGGCTTCCAAGAGACCCAGTACTTC. It is translated as CASNGGGFQETQYF. Full variable domain (missing parts from reference TRBV28 and TRBJ2-5): DVKVTQSSRYLVKRTGEKVFLECVQDMDHENMFWYRQDPGLGLRLIYFSYDVKMKEKGDIPEGYSVSREKKERFSLILESASTNQTSMYLCASNGGGFQETQYFGPGTRLLVL.

This rearrangement joins TRBV19 to TRBJ1-1; tentatively, D is TRBD1 (6 bases). V lost 5 bases and J 1 base, leaving 14 bases between the germline ends. The CDR3 covers 15 residues. Looked up from germline, CDR1 is LNHDA and CDR2 is SQIVND (reference sequence). CDR3 amino acids: CASSVRQDRNTEAFF. CDR3 nucleotides: TGTGCCAGTAGTGTCCGACAGGACCGGAACACTGAAGCTTTCTTT.

This CDR3 reads CASSPRLLAGDTYEQYF. The CDR3 DNA is TGTGCCAGCAGCCCGAGGCTCCTAGCGGGTGATACCTACGAGCAGTACTTC. V is TRBV9 and J is TRBJ2-7; TRBD2 agrees at 8 bases. Trimming cost V 4 bases and J 2 bases; bases outside gene matches: 14. The length of the CDR3 is 17 residues. Germline loops: CDR1 SGDLS, CDR2 YYNGEE.

This clone is a singleton in its sample. V is TRBV9 and J is TRBJ2-7; D may be TRBD1 (6 bases). The CDR3 totals 14 residues. Trimming pared 2 bases from V and 7 bases from J, leaving 16 bases between. The germline gives CDR1 SGDLS, CDR2 YYNGEE. As DNA, the CDR3 is TGTGCCAGCAGCGTCCGGGACACCAAGGGGGAGCAGTACTTC. Residues: CASSVRDTKGEQYF.

The rearrangement uses TRBV10-1 and TRBJ1-1; TRBD1 agrees at 9 bases. J was trimmed by 7 bases and V by 6 bases; bases with no gene match: 6. CDR3 length: 13 amino acids. Germline V CDR1 and CDR2: WNHNN, SYGVQD (reference sequence). CDR3 protein: CASRGYRGREAFF. CDR3 nucleotides: TGCGCCAGCAGAGGTTACAGGGGGCGTGAAGCTTTCTTT.

The chain employs TRBV2 and TRBJ2-5, with D perhaps matching TRBD2 (5 bases). Germline CDR1 SNHLY, CDR2 FYNNEI. CDR3 length: 13 amino acids. V was pared by 6 bases and J by 5 bases, with 13 bases between. DNA of the CDR3: TGTGCCAGCAGGACTACAGCCCCCGAGACCCAGTACTTC. This sequence encodes CASRTTAPETQYF.

This chain joins TRBV7-9 and TRBJ2-2; possible D gene TRBD2, 6 bases. From germline, CDR1 is SEHNR and CDR2 FQNEAQ (reference sequence). The CDR3 is made up of 16 amino acids. V was shortened by 2 bases and J by 6 bases, with 16 bases between the two germline ends. CDR3 loop: CASSLPRGLNPGELFF. In DNA, the CDR3 is TGTGCCAGCAGCTTACCCCGGGGACTCAACCCCGGGGAGCTGTTTTTT. Using reference TRBV7-9 and TRBJ2-2 for the parts outside the CDR3, the full variable domain is DTGVSQNPRHKITKRGQNVTFRCDPISEHNRLYWYRQTLGQGPEFLTYFQNEAQLEKSRLLSDRFSAERPKGSFSTLEIQRTEQGDSAMYLCASSLPRGLNPGELFFGEGSRLTVL.

The chain couples TRBV7-8 to TRBJ1-1; the match to TRBD1 covers 8 bases. Unmatched junction bases numbered 6, after V lost 1 base and J lost 11 bases. Germline assignment: CDR1 SGHVS and CDR2 FQNEAQ. The CDR3 loop spans 13 amino acids. Here the CDR3 reads CASSLDGQGLAFF. CDR3 DNA: TGTGCCAGCAGCTTAGACGGACAGGGCTTGGCTTTCTTT.

V is TRBV9 and J is TRBJ2-7; TRBD1 is a possible D gene (5 bases). Germline lookup yields CDR1 SGDLS and CDR2 YYNGEE. Trimming shortened V by 1 base and J by 5 bases, and 13 bases separated the two germline ends. The CDR3 has 14 residues. CDR3 coding DNA: TGTGCCAGCAGCGTACTAGGGGCCCTGGACGAGCAGTACTTC. Translation: CASSVLGALDEQYF. Filled out from reference TRBV9 and TRBJ2-7, the complete variable domain reads DSGVTQTPKHLITATGQRVTLRCSPRSGDLSVYWYQQSLDQGLQFLIQYYNGEERAKGNILERFSAQQFPDLHSELNLSSLELGDSALYFCASSVLGALDEQYFGPGTRLTVT.

This clone occurred once. The genes are TRBV7-9 and TRBJ2-3, with TRBD2 identical over 9 bases. After removal of 1 base from V and 0 bases from J, the junction contained 5 bases not matched to a gene. CDR1 and CDR2 from the germline V gene are SEHNR and FQNEAQ (reference sequence). CDR3 length equals 17 residues. The CDR3 here is CASSLVAGGPSTDTQYF. The CDR3, as DNA: TGTGCCAGCAGCTTAGTTGCGGGAGGGCCCAGCACAGATACGCAGTATTTT.

V and J are TRBV28 and TRBJ1-1; 7 bases agree with TRBD1. The CDR3 sequence is 13 residues long. Germline CDR1 is MDHEN and CDR2 is SYDVKM. Unmatched junction bases numbered 5, after V lost 6 bases and J lost 4 bases. The CDR3 region is CASSLTGSTEAFF. The CDR3 nucleotides are TGTGCCAGCAGCCTGACAGGGTCCACTGAAGCTTTCTTT.

V gene TRBV11-2 combines with J gene TRBJ2-7; 9 positions match TRBD2. In germline, CDR1 is SGHAT, CDR2 FQNNGV. After removal of 5 bases from V and 4 bases from J, the junction contained 12 bases not matched to a gene. The CDR3 spans 16 residues. The CDR3 sequence: CASSPQSEAGGYEQYF. For the CDR3, the DNA is TGTGCCAGCAGCCCACAGTCGGAGGCGGGAGGGTACGAGCAGTACTTC.

The chain employs TRBV6-5 and TRBJ2-7, with 8 bases that match TRBD2. Germline CDR1 and CDR2: MNHEY and SVGAGI. This CDR3 spans 13 amino acids. V was clipped by 2 bases and J by 5 bases; unmatched bases: 2. DNA for the CDR3: TGTGCCAGCAGTTACCGGGGGGGAAACGAGCAGTACTTC. Translated, it gives CASSYRGGNEQYF.

This clone was observed a handful of times. The chain recombines TRBV7-6 with TRBJ2-1; 10 bases fit TRBD2. This CDR3 has 20 amino acids. V dropped 2 bases and J dropped 8; count of bases not matched to a gene: 21. Germline V gene lookup returns CDR1 SGHVS and CDR2 FNYEAQ. In DNA form, the CDR3 reads TGTGCCAGCAGCTTAAGGCGTGGAAGGGGGAGGCTAGCGGGAGTGGATGAGCAGTTCTTC. This translates into CASSLRRGRGRLAGVDEQFF.

The chain employs TRBV5-1 and TRBJ2-6; 8 bases are shared with TRBD1. CDR3 length equals 16 residues. V dropped 0 bases and J dropped 4; count of bases not matched to a gene: 3. Germline CDR1 SGHRS, CDR2 YFSETQ. The CDR3 coding sequence is TGCGCCAGCAGCTTGGGACAGGGGAGCGGGGCCAACGTCCTGACTTTC. It yields the protein CASSLGQGSGANVLTF.

This clone was counted between two and nine times. The chain has TRBV23-1 and TRBJ2-1, with TRBD1 matching 9 bases. TRBV23-1 has ORF status, its function being uncertain. The trim removed 4 bases at V and 1 base at J, leaving 8 bases unmatched. The CDR3 runs 17 residues. CDR3 protein: CASSLIGDRVSYNEQFF. The DNA for the CDR3 is TGCGCCAGCAGTCTAATCGGGGACAGGGTTTCCTACAATGAGCAGTTCTTC.

This chain links TRBV5-8 with TRBJ2-3; the match to TRBD1 covers 9 bases. Germline V gives CDR1 SGHTS, CDR2 YDEGEE. The CDR3 sequence is 15 residues long. V shed 4 bases and J 3 bases; nucleotides not matched to a gene: 6. Here the CDR3 reads CASSPTGGATDTQYF. CDR3 nucleotide sequence: TGTGCCAGCAGCCCGACAGGGGGAGCGACAGATACGCAGTATTTT.

In this sample, this clone turned up a few times. This chain uses TRBV6-2 or TRBV6-3 with TRBJ1-1, with TRBD1 identical over 9 bases. J gave up 2 bases and V 6 bases, and 4 bases lay outside the gene matches. Germline V CDR1 and CDR2: MNHEY, SVGEGT. The CDR3 runs to 14 residues. The CDR3 DNA reads as TGTGCCAGCAGCAGTACAGGGGGCAACACTGAAGCTTTCTTT. The encoded protein is CASSSTGGNTEAFF.

CDR3 region: CASSESWGGYNEQFF. The CDR3, as DNA: TGTGCCAGCAGTGAAAGCTGGGGCGGATACAATGAGCAGTTCTTC. This chain links TRBV6-1 with TRBJ2-1; the D gene is possibly TRBD1 (5 bases). The germline gives CDR1 MNHNS, CDR2 SASEGT. The V end lost 2 bases, the J end lost 4 bases, and 12 bases lay between the germline ends. CDR3 size: 15 residues.

The V gene is TRBV30, the J gene TRBJ2-7; 10 positions match TRBD1. CDR3 size: 11 residues. J was trimmed by 6 bases and V by 7 bases; bases with no gene match: 3. CDR1 is GTSNPN, CDR2 SVGIG, per germline (reference sequence). Here the CDR3 DNA reads TGTGCCTCCGACAGGGGGCTCGAGCAGTACTTC. Translating it yields CASDRGLEQYF.

The chain has TRBV4-2 and TRBJ1-5; maybe TRBD1 (5 bases). The CDR3 covers 15 residues. Trimming stripped 0 bases from V and 1 base from J, with 7 bases between. The germline gives CDR1 LGHNA, CDR2 YNFKEQ. The CDR3 DNA reads TGTGCCAGCAGCCAAGAAGGGGCCAGCAATCAGCCCCAGCATTTT. This encodes CASSQEGASNQPQHF.

This chain uses TRBV28 with TRBJ1-2; D may be TRBD1 (5 bases). Per the germline V gene, CDR1 is MDHEN and CDR2 is SYDVKM. The CDR3 covers 13 residues. Trimming removed 2 bases at V and 4 bases at J, with 8 bases between. The chain's CDR3 is CASSLIDSYGYTF. CDR3 DNA sequence: TGTGCCAGCAGTTTAATCGACAGCTATGGCTACACCTTC.

The rearrangement links TRBV3-1 (or the pseudogene TRBV3-2) to TRBJ2-5, with unresolved D. V was cut by 6 bases and J by 7 bases, with 15 bases left in between. The CDR3 has 13 amino acids. CDR1 LGHDT and CDR2 YNNKEL come from the germline V gene (reference sequence). The CDR3 DNA reads as TGTGCCAGCAGGAAAACCGGCCCGGGGACCCAGTACTTC. Translated, it gives CASRKTGPGTQYF.

J is TRBJ1-5 and V is TRBV4-1; D remains unclear. Trimming took off 0 bases at V and 4 bases at J, with 10 bases between the two ends. CDR1 and CDR2 (germline): MGHRA, YSYEKL. The CDR3 runs 15 residues. DNA of the CDR3: TGCGCCAGCAGCCAAGATGATGGGCTTAATCAGCCCCAGCATTTT. Its protein is CASSQDDGLNQPQHF.

This clone was detected a few times. This chain connects TRBV12-5 to TRBJ2-7; 9 nucleotides agree with TRBD1. CDR1 LGHNT and CDR2 FRNRAP come from the germline V gene. V was pared by 6 bases and J by 6 bases, with 12 bases of the junction left unmatched. This CDR3 is 15 amino acids long. The CDR3 DNA sequence: TGTGCTAGTGGATCCAATCCGGGGACAGGGCCCGAGCAGTACTTC. Its translation is CASGSNPGTGPEQYF.

The gene calls are TRBV3-1 (or the pseudogene TRBV3-2) and TRBJ2-5; 9 bases agree with TRBD2. This CDR3 is built from 16 residues. J lost 5 bases, V lost 0 bases, and 7 bases had no gene match. Per the germline V gene, CDR1 is LGHDT and CDR2 is YNNKEL (reference sequence). In DNA form, the CDR3 reads TGTGCCAGCAGCCAAGATTTAGCGGGAGAGACTGAGACCCAGTACTTC. As protein: CASSQDLAGETETQYF.

The V and J genes are TRBV27 and TRBJ1-4; no clear D. V dropped 6 bases and J dropped 0 bases, with 8 bases sitting between them. Germline values: CDR1 MNHEY, CDR2 SMNVEV (reference sequence). This CDR3 has 14 amino acids. CDR3 bases: TGTGCCAGCAGCCTTCTTGCAACTAATGAAAAACTGTTTTTT. Translated: CASSLLATNEKLFF.